The 30 T cell receptor beta chains presented below share a single source sample, sequenced in a study of T cell responses to AZD1222 COVID-19 vaccine. Libraries were prepared by immunoSEQ multiplex PCR; TCRdb keeps only in-frame clonotypes and omits some of them. Of around 92,000 clones listed, over 80% were seen once; the top ten hold around 6.8%. Source: peripheral blood, taken on day 0 of AZD1222 vaccination. The origin of the receptors is an adult in good health.

This chain joins TRBV2 and TRBJ1-5, with TRBD1 as a possible D gene (5 bases). CDR3 length: 13 amino acids. The germline gives CDR1 SNHLY, CDR2 FYNNEI. V lost 7 bases to trimming and J lost 3 bases, with 10 bases between them. This CDR3 is CASIPGPNQPQHF. CDR3 DNA: TGTGCCAGCATTCCGGGACCCAATCAGCCCCAGCATTTT.

The CDR3 spells CASSQVQGRNTEAFF. CDR3 nucleotides: TGTGCCAGCAGCCAAGTACAGGGCCGGAACACTGAAGCTTTCTTT. V gene TRBV14 combines with J gene TRBJ1-1, with a tentative D call TRBD1 (6 bases). The V gene lost 1 base and the J gene lost 1 base, with 10 bases spanning the gap. The CDR3 has 15 residues. CDR1 is SGHDN, CDR2 FVKESK, per germline.

The V gene is TRBV4-2, the J gene TRBJ2-7; 7 bases map to TRBD1. This CDR3 region has 15 residues. Germline CDR1 and CDR2: LGHNA and YNFKEQ. V was clipped by 3 bases and J by 5 bases; unmatched bases: 10. Here the CDR3 reads CASSQISGTENEQYF. In DNA form, the CDR3 reads TGTGCCAGCAGCCAGATTTCCGGGACAGAAAACGAGCAGTACTTC.

The chain couples TRBV11-2 to TRBJ2-5; D might be TRBD2 (6 bases). V lost 1 base, J lost 7 bases, and 13 bases lay in between. This CDR3 comprises 14 residues. Germline V gene lookup returns CDR1 SGHAT and CDR2 FQNNGV. The CDR3 coding sequence is TGTGCCAGCAGCTTAGTCAGACTAGGAGGGACCCAGTACTTC. As protein: CASSLVRLGGTQYF.

V and J are TRBV3-1 (or the pseudogene TRBV3-2) and TRBJ2-1; 16 bases match TRBD2. V was clipped by 1 base and J by 6 bases; unmatched bases: 3. Germline V gives CDR1 LGHDT, CDR2 YNNKEL (reference sequence). The CDR3 is 17 residues long. The DNA for the CDR3 is TGTGCCAGCAGCCAAGGGGGACTAGCGGGAGGGATCAATGAGCAGTTCTTC. Translating it yields CASSQGGLAGGINEQFF.

This chain joins TRBV19 and TRBJ2-3, with 8 bases fitting TRBD1. This CDR3 comprises 15 residues. V was clipped by 5 bases and J by 0 bases; unmatched bases: 4. The germline V gene has CDR1 LNHDA and CDR2 SQIVND (reference sequence). CDR3 residues: CASSLGQASTDTQYF. The CDR3 DNA reads TGTGCCAGTAGTTTGGGACAGGCAAGCACAGATACGCAGTATTTT.

The genes are TRBV2 and TRBJ1-4; D is unclear. Germline loops: CDR1 SNHLY, CDR2 FYNNEI. Deletions cut 6 bases from V and 8 bases from J, with 7 bases between. This CDR3 has 11 residues. The CDR3 region has the DNA TGTGCCAGCAGGAGGGTGGAAAAACTGTTTTTT. Translating it yields CASRRVEKLFF.

The J gene is TRBJ1-6, the V gene TRBV6-1; TRBD1 might be the D (5 bases). The CDR3 has 15 amino acids. Germline V CDR1 and CDR2: MNHNS, SASEGT. Trimming removed 3 bases from V and 7 bases from J, with 13 bases in between. For the CDR3, the DNA is TGTGCCAGCAGTGATCCCGGGACGGGGAATTCACCCCTCCACTTT. This translates into CASSDPGTGNSPLHF.

The chain couples TRBV7-2 to TRBJ2-5; TRBD2 matches 9 bases. V dropped 5 bases and J dropped 5; count of bases not matched to a gene: 12. CDR1 SGHTA and CDR2 FQGNSA come from the germline V gene. The CDR3 totals 16 residues. The CDR3 is CASSPLGLAGRETQYF. The CDR3 bases are TGTGCCAGCAGCCCTCTGGGGCTAGCGGGGAGGGAGACCCAGTACTTC.

The rearrangement joins TRBV19 to TRBJ2-6, with 10 nucleotides matching TRBD2. The germline gives CDR1 LNHDA, CDR2 SQIVND (reference sequence). After removal of 5 bases from V and 4 bases from J, the junction contained 14 bases not matched to a gene. The CDR3 runs to 19 residues. CDR3 sequence: CASSLLLAGWAPGANVLTF. CDR3 nucleotides: TGTGCCAGTAGTCTTTTACTAGCGGGATGGGCCCCAGGGGCCAACGTCCTGACTTTC.

This chain links TRBV9 with TRBJ1-1; D might be TRBD1 (6 bases). V lost 4 bases and J 1 base, leaving 8 bases between the germline ends. The CDR3 extends over 13 amino acids. CDR1 is SGDLS and CDR2 is YYNGEE in the germline V gene. CDR3 DNA: TGTGCCAGCAGCATACAGGGGAACACTGAAGCTTTCTTT. As protein: CASSIQGNTEAFF. The variable domain in full, with the rest retrieved from reference TRBV9 and TRBJ1-1, is DSGVTQTPKHLITATGQRVTLRCSPRSGDLSVYWYQQSLDQGLQFLIQYYNGEERAKGNILERFSAQQFPDLHSELNLSSLELGDSALYFCASSIQGNTEAFFGQGTRLTVV.

The chain joins TRBV27 to TRBJ1-6, with D unclear. Trimming removed 6 bases at V and 5 bases at J, with 17 bases between. There are 16 residues in the CDR3. The germline V gene has CDR1 MNHEY and CDR2 SMNVEV (reference sequence). CDR3 region: CASSPRLGWNNSPLHF. The CDR3 bases are TGTGCCAGCAGCCCTAGATTGGGATGGAATAATTCACCCCTCCACTTT.

V is TRBV9 and J is TRBJ2-5, with 8 bases aligning to TRBD2. The germline gives CDR1 SGDLS, CDR2 YYNGEE. Germline trimming cut 4 bases from V and 4 bases from J; bases unmatched to any gene: 6. The CDR3 totals 14 residues. CDR3 loop: CASSSQRELETQYF. DNA for the CDR3: TGTGCCAGCAGCTCCCAGCGGGAGTTAGAGACCCAGTACTTC.

Turning to this clone: This could be a read error, since a much larger clone is one nucleotide away. Within the sample, other DNA sequences also encode this same CDR3. The chain uses TRBV7-8 and TRBJ2-7; D remains unclear. Trimming pared 3 bases from V and 1 base from J, leaving 10 bases between. The V gene's germline CDR1 is SGHVS and CDR2 FQNEAQ. The CDR3 contains 14 residues. CDR3 in amino acids: CASSFSSQSYEQYF. CDR3 nucleotides: TGTGCCAGCAGCTTTTCCTCCCAGTCCTACGAGCAGTACTTC.

This sequence joins TRBV11-2 and TRBJ2-7, with a weak D call TRBD2 (5 bases). CDR3 size: 14 residues. V was pared by 2 bases and J by 1 base, with 9 bases between. Germline V gene lookup returns CDR1 SGHAT and CDR2 FQNNGV. As DNA, the CDR3 is TGTGCCAGCAGCTTAAGGACTCAGTCCTACGAGCAGTACTTC. It encodes CASSLRTQSYEQYF.

This chain connects TRBV11-3 to TRBJ1-1; D unresolved. Germline loops: CDR1 SGHNT, CDR2 YENEEA. Trimming shortened V by 0 bases and J by 8 bases, and 10 bases separated the two germline ends. The length of the CDR3 is 13 residues. The CDR3 loop is CASSLEEGKEAFF. The CDR3 region has the DNA TGTGCCAGCAGCTTAGAGGAGGGAAAGGAAGCTTTCTTT.

The chain joins TRBV29-1 to TRBJ1-5; tentative D call: TRBD1 (5 bases). This CDR3 comprises 12 residues. The V gene lost 6 bases and the J gene lost 2 bases, with 8 bases spanning the gap. Germline values: CDR1 SQVTM, CDR2 ANQGSEA. CDR3 in amino acids: CSVRDGNQPQHF. The CDR3 DNA follows: TGCAGCGTCCGGGACGGCAATCAGCCCCAGCATTTT.

This clone has only one observation. The chain employs TRBV6-5 and TRBJ2-1; maybe TRBD2 (5 bases). V gave up 6 bases and J gave up 5 bases, with 14 bases separating them. Germline V gene sequence: CDR1 MNHEY, CDR2 SVGAGI. This CDR3 has 14 amino acids. CDR3 nucleotides: TGTGCCAGCAGCCAAACGGGAACTGACAATGAGCAGTTCTTC. Encoded protein: CASSQTGTDNEQFF.

The rearrangement joins TRBV11-2 to TRBJ1-5; D uncertain. CDR3 length: 14 residues. The V gene's germline CDR1 is SGHAT and CDR2 FQNNGV. V lost 0 bases, J lost 1 base, and 4 bases lay in between. The chain's CDR3 is CASSLDLSNQPQHF. The CDR3 nucleotides read TGTGCCAGCAGCTTAGATCTGAGCAATCAGCCCCAGCATTTT.

The gene calls are TRBV6-2 or TRBV6-3 and TRBJ2-2; TRBD1 matches 10 bases. The CDR3 runs 14 residues. V shed 5 bases and J 7 bases; nucleotides not matched to a gene: 4. Per germline, CDR1 MNHEY and CDR2 SVGEGT. CDR3 in amino acids: CASSRQGAYGELFF. In DNA, the CDR3 is TGTGCCAGCAGTCGACAGGGGGCGTACGGGGAGCTGTTTTTT.

The CDR3 DNA follows: TGTGCCAGCAGTTCCTACAGGGGAGAGACCCAGTACTTC. Translation gives CASSSYRGETQYF. The gene calls are TRBV6-6 and TRBJ2-5; 7 bases map to TRBD1. This CDR3 comprises 13 residues. V shed 4 bases, J shed 4 bases, and the junction held 3 bases outside the gene matches. The germline gives CDR1 MNHNY, CDR2 SVGAGI (reference sequence).

The CDR3 reads CASSPSRADQYEQYF. The DNA for the CDR3 is TGTGCCAGCAGCCCCTCCCGGGCAGATCAGTACGAGCAGTACTTC. This chain links TRBV11-3 with TRBJ2-7; the D is unclear. The germline V gene has CDR1 SGHNT and CDR2 YENEEA. The CDR3 totals 15 residues. Trimming took 5 bases from V and 4 from J, leaving 18 bases between them.

The rearrangement uses TRBV27 and TRBJ2-5, with no clear D. Trimming took 6 bases from V and 7 from J, leaving 18 bases between them. CDR1 is MNHEY, CDR2 SMNVEV, per germline (reference sequence). The CDR3 runs 14 residues. The CDR3 protein is CASSPKALIRTQYF. In nucleotides, the CDR3 is TGTGCCAGCAGCCCCAAGGCCCTGATCCGGACCCAGTACTTC.

The gene calls are TRBV5-5 and TRBJ2-2, with 7 bases fitting TRBD1. V was pared by 1 base and J by 3 bases, with 3 bases of the junction left unmatched. The germline V gene has CDR1 SGHKS and CDR2 YYEKEE (reference sequence). The CDR3 is 15 residues long. CDR3 DNA sequence: TGTGCCAGCAGCTTGCAACAGGGGTACACCGGGGAGCTGTTTTTT. The encoded protein is CASSLQQGYTGELFF.

The V and J genes are TRBV11-2 and TRBJ1-2; D might be TRBD1 (6 bases). Per the germline V gene, CDR1 is SGHAT and CDR2 is FQNNGV. CDR3 length: 15 residues. V was shortened by 1 base and J by 4 bases, with 13 bases between the two germline ends. The CDR3 DNA reads TGTGCCAGCAGCTTAGTTCGGCAGGGGATCTATGGCTACACCTTC. This encodes CASSLVRQGIYGYTF. The full variable domain, with the rest looked up from reference TRBV11-2 and TRBJ1-2, is EAGVAQSPRYKIIEKRQSVAFWCNPISGHATLYWYQQILGQGPKLLIQFQNNGVVDDSQLPKDRFSAERLKGVDSTLKIQPAKLEDSAVYLCASSLVRQGIYGYTFGSGTRLTVV.

The V call is TRBV2, the J call TRBJ1-2; tentative D call: TRBD1 (5 bases). Trimming removed 7 bases from V and 0 bases from J, with 15 bases in between. Germline lookup yields CDR1 SNHLY and CDR2 FYNNEI. This CDR3 contains 15 residues. CDR3 protein: CASTPIRQPNYGYTF. CDR3 DNA: TGTGCCAGCACCCCAATTAGACAGCCTAACTATGGCTACACCTTC.

The CDR3 spells CASSPVGNMNTEAFF. The DNA for the CDR3 is TGTGCCAGCAGCCCGGTCGGAAACATGAACACTGAAGCTTTCTTT. The chain couples TRBV6-5 to TRBJ1-1, with unresolved D. CDR3 length: 15 amino acids. Germline CDR1 reads MNHEY; CDR2 reads SVGAGI. V lost 6 bases to trimming and J lost 0 bases, with 14 bases between them.

The chain uses TRBV11-2 and TRBJ1-4; D is ambiguous. Germline CDR1 is SGHAT and CDR2 is FQNNGV. Trimming shortened V by 5 bases and J by 7 bases, and 14 bases separated the two germline ends. The CDR3 loop spans 14 amino acids. The CDR3 loop is CASSRREGVEKLFF. CDR3 bases: TGTGCCAGCAGCCGGAGGGAGGGCGTTGAAAAACTGTTTTTT.

The chain joins TRBV5-8 to TRBJ2-7; a possible D gene is TRBD2 (6 bases). CDR3 size: 15 residues. The germline V gene has CDR1 SGHTS and CDR2 YDEGEE. Trimming left V 4 bases short and J 3 bases short, with 17 bases between. CDR3 region: CASSPTGTVYYEQYF. The CDR3 DNA follows: TGTGCCAGCAGCCCCACCGGGACTGTTTACTACGAGCAGTACTTC.

V usage is TRBV28 and J usage is TRBJ2-3; TRBD1 aligns across 8 bases. Germline assignment: CDR1 MDHEN and CDR2 SYDVKM. J gave up 4 bases and V 3 bases, and 3 bases lay outside the gene matches. This CDR3 region has 14 residues. CDR3 coding DNA: TGTGCCAGCAGTTTCAGGGGGCGGTCAGATACGCAGTATTTT. Translated: CASSFRGRSDTQYF.